This T cell receptor beta chain was recorded in a study of PD-L1 blockade in urothelial cancer. Across the study: Patients had received 0 to 3 prior chemotherapy regimens. Blood-derived samples held a median roughly 140,000 T cells.

This sample's time point: pretreatment peripheral blood. Patient disease was locally advanced or metastatic urothelial carcinoma. This CDR3 has 14 amino acids. Germline V lookup: CDR1 MNHEY, CDR2 SVGAGI. Unmatched junction bases numbered 3, after V lost 4 bases and J lost 1 base. Each PCR had synthetic TCR analog templates added to it as a spike-in. Libraries were prepared by immunoSEQ multiplex PCR; TCRdb keeps only in-frame clonotypes and omits some of them. Of tens of thousands of clones in the sample, 90% were seen once. This sequence originates from a man aged 55-75 years with urothelial cancer. J is TRBJ1-1 and V is TRBV6-5, with 7 bases identical to TRBD1. Sequencing used PBMCs, obtained around atezolizumab (anti-PD-L1) treatment. CDR3 nucleotides: TGTGCCAGCAGTTGGGGGACAGCGAACACTGAAGCTTTCTTT. Translation: CASSWGTANTEAFF.